This paragraph reports one TCR beta chain. The antigen is undetermined. The ends lost 10 bases at V and 7 bases at J; junction bases unmatched: 15. This CDR3 spans 14 amino acids. Germline V lookup: CDR1 MNHNS, CDR2 SASEGT. The data belong to a study of cytomegalovirus exposure and HLA in healthy donors. Sequencing was performed with immunoSEQ multiplex PCR; in TCRdb, only in-frame clones are kept and a portion is missing. The sample holds some 140,000 clones, about 90% seen once. Whole-study results and caveats: The tendency of first-cohort TCR clusters to co-occur in the 90 to 150 validation repertoires emerged from a later analysis. The authors listed about 170 TCR beta chains as cytomegalovirus-associated. The classifier was said to identify cytomegalovirus status with high specificity and sensitivity. In vitro testing confirmed three CMV-associated chains as specific for CMV antigens.

The chain links TRBV6-1 to TRBJ2-7, with TRBD1 matching 8 bases. The sample consisted of PBMCs. The source of this sequence is a man aged 18 to 35 in good health and CMV-seronegative. The CDR3 coding sequence is TGTGCCACCACGAGATTGCAGGGGGCTGAGGAGCAGTACTTC. Its translation: CATTRLQGAEEQYF.